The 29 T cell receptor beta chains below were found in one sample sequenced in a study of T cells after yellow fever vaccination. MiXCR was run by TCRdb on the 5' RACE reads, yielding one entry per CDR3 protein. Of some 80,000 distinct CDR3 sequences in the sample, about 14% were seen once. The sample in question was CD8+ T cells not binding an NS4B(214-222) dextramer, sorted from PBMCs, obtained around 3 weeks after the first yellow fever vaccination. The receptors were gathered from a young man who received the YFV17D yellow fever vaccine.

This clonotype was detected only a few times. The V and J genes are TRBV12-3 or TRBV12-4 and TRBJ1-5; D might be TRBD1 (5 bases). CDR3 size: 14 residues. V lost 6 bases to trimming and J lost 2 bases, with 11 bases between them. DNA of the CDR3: TGTGCCAGCAGCCCGCCGGGGGGCAATCAGCCCCAGCATTTT. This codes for CASSPPGGNQPQHF.

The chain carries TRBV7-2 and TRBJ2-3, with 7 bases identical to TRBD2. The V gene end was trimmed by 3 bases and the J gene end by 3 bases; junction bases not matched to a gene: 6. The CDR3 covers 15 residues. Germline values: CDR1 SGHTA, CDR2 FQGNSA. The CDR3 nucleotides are TGTGCCAGCAGCTTCGGGGGGACCGTAACAGATACGCAGTATTTT. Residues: CASSFGGTVTDTQYF.

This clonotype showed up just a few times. This CDR3 is CASSFSASGGPYQETQYF. The CDR3 bases are TGTGCCAGCAGCTTCTCTGCTAGCGGGGGGCCGTACCAAGAGACCCAGTACTTC. V gene TRBV7-6 combines with J gene TRBJ2-5, with 11 bases identical to TRBD2. Germline V gene sequence: CDR1 SGHVS, CDR2 FNYEAQ. CDR3 size: 18 residues. Trimming cost V 3 bases and J 0 bases; bases outside gene matches: 9.

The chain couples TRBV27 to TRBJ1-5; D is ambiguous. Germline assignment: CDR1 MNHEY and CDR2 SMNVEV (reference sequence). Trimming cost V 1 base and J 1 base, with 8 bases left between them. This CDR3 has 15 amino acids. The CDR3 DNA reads TGTGCCAGCAGTTTATTTGCACAGAGCAATCAGCCCCAGCATTTT. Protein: CASSLFAQSNQPQHF.

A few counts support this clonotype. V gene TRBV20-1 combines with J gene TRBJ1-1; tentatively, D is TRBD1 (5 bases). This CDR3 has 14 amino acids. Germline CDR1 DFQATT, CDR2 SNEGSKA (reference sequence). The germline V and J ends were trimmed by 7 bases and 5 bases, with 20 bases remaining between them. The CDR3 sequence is CSVKTDPNGTEAFF. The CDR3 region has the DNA TGCAGTGTTAAGACAGATCCCAACGGGACTGAAGCTTTCTTT.

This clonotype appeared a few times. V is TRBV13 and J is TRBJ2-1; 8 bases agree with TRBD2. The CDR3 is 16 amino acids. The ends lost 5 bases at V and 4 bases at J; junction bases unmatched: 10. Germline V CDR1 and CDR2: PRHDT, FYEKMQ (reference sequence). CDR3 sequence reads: CASSGKGRGAYNEQFF. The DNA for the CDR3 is TGTGCCAGCAGCGGAAAAGGGCGGGGGGCATACAATGAGCAGTTCTTC. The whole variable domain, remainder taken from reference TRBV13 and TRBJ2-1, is AAGVIQSPRHLIKEKRETATLKCYPIPRHDTVYWYQQGPGQDPQFLISFYEKMQSDKGSIPDRFSAQQFSDYHSELNMSSLELGDSALYFCASSGKGRGAYNEQFFGPGTRLTVL.

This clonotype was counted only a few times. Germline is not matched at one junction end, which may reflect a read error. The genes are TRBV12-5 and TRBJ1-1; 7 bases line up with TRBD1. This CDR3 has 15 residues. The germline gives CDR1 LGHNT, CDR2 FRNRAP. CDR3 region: CASGLATGLNNEAFF. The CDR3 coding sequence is TGTGCTAGTGGTTTGGCGACAGGGCTTAACAATGAAGCTTTCTTT.

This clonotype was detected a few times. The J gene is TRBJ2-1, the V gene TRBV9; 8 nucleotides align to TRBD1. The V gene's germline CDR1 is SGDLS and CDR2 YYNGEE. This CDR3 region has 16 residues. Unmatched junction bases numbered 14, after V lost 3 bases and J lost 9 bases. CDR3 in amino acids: CASSGPQGAFRSEQFF. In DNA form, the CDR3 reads TGTGCCAGCAGCGGTCCTCAGGGGGCGTTCAGGAGTGAGCAGTTCTTC.

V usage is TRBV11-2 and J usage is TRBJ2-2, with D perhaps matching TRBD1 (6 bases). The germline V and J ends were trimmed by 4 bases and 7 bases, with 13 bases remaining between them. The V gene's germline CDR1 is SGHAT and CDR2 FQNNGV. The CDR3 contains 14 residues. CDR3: CASSSEPGDGELFF. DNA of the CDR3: TGTGCCAGCAGCTCCGAGCCAGGGGACGGGGAGCTGTTTTTT.

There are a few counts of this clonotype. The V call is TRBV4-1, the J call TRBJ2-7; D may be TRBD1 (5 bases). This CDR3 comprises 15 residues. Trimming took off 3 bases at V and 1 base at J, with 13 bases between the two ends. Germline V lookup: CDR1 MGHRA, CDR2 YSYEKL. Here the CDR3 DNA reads TGCGCCAGCAGCCACACACCTACAGGTTCCTACGAGCAGTACTTC. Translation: CASSHTPTGSYEQYF.

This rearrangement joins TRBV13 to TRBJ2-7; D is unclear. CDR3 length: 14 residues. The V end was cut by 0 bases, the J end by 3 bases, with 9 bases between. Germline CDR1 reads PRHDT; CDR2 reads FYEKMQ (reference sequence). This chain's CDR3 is CASSLGARLYEQYF. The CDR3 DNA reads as TGTGCCAGCAGCTTAGGCGCAAGACTCTACGAGCAGTACTTC.

The CDR3 sequence is CASSHQEGYPNEQFF. CDR3 DNA sequence: TGTGCCAGCAGCCATCAAGAAGGGTATCCCAATGAGCAGTTCTTC. The rearrangement uses TRBV11-2 and TRBJ2-1; no clear D gene. The CDR3 contains 15 residues. Germline CDR1 is SGHAT and CDR2 is FQNNGV. Trimming shortened V by 5 bases and J by 6 bases, and 17 bases separated the two germline ends.

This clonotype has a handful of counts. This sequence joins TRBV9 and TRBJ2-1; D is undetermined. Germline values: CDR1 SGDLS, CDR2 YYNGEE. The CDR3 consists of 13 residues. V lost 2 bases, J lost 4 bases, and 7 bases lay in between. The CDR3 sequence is CASSVDQYNEQFF. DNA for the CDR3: TGTGCCAGCAGCGTGGACCAGTACAATGAGCAGTTCTTC. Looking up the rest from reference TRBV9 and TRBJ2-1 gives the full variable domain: DSGVTQTPKHLITATGQRVTLRCSPRSGDLSVYWYQQSLDQGLQFLIQYYNGEERAKGNILERFSAQQFPDLHSELNLSSLELGDSALYFCASSVDQYNEQFFGPGTRLTVL.

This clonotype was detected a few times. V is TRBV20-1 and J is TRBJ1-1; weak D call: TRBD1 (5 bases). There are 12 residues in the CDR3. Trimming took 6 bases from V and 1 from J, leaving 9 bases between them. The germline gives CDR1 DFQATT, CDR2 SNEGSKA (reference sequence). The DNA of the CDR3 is TGCAGTGCGGACGGGGGGAACACTGAAGCTTTCTTT. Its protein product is CSADGGNTEAFF.

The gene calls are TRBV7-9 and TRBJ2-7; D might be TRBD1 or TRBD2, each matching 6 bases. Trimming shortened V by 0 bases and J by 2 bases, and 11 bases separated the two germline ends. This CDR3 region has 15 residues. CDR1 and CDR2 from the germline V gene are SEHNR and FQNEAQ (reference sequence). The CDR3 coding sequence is TGTGCCAGCAGCTTAGCGCTCGGGGGCGCCTACGAGCAGTACTTC. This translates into CASSLALGGAYEQYF.

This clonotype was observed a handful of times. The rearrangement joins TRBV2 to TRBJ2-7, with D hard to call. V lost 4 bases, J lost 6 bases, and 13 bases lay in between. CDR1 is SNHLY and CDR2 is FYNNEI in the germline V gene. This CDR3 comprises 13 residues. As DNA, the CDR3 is TGTGCCAGCAGTGCAAGCCCTCGGGCCGAGCAGTACGTC. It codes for CASSASPRAEQYV.

The CDR3 spells CASRPQGFYEQYV. The CDR3 bases are TGTGCCAGCAGACCTCAGGGGTTCTACGAGCAGTACGTC. This chain uses TRBV27 with TRBJ2-7; possible D gene TRBD1, 6 bases. Germline CDR1 reads MNHEY; CDR2 reads SMNVEV (reference sequence). The length of the CDR3 is 13 residues. V was clipped by 6 bases and J by 3 bases, with 12 bases between them.

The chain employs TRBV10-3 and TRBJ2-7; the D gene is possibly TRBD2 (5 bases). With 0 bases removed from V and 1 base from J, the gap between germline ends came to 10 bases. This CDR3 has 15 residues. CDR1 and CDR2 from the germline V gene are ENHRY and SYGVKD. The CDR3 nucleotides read TGTGCCATCAGTGAGTCGGGAGTGGAATCCTACGAGCAGTACGTC. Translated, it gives CAISESGVESYEQYV.

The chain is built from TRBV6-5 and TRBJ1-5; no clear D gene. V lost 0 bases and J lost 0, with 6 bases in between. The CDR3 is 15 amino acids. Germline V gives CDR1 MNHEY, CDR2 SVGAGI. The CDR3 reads CASSYSTGSNQPQHF. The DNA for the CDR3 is TGTGCCAGCAGTTACTCGACGGGTAGCAATCAGCCCCAGCATTTT.

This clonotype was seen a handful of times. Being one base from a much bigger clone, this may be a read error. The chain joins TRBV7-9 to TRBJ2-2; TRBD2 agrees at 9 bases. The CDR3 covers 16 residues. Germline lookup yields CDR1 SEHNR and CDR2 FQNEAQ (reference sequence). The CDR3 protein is CASSFLAGANAGELFF. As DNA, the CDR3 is TGTGCCAGCAGCTTCTTAGCGGGGGCGAACGCCGGGGAGCTGTTTTTT.

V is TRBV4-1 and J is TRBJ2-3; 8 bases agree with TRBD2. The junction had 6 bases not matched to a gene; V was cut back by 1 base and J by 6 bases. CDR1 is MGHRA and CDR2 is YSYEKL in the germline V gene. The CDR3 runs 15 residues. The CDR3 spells CASSQVAGGGDTQYF. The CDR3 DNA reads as TGCGCCAGCAGCCAAGTTGCGGGGGGTGGGGATACGCAGTATTTT.

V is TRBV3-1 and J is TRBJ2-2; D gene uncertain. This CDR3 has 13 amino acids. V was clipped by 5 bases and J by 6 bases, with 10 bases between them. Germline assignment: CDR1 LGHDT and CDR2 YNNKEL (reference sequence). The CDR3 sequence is CASSEKEAGELFF. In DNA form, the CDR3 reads TGTGCCAGCAGCGAAAAAGAGGCCGGGGAGCTGTTTTTT.

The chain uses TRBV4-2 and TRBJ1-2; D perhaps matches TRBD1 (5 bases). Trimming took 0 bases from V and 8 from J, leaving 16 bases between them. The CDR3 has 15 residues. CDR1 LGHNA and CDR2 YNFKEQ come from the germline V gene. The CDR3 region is CASSQDRVRVGGYTF. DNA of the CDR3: TGTGCCAGCAGCCAAGATCGTGTCAGGGTAGGAGGCTACACCTTC.

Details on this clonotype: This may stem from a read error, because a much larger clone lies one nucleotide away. The CDR3 nucleotides are TGTGCCTGGAGTTTACTGGACAGGGGCTACGAGCAGTACTTC. Encoded protein: CAWSLLDRGYEQYF. This chain connects TRBV30 to TRBJ2-7; 9 positions agree with TRBD1. The trim removed 2 bases at V and 3 bases at J, leaving 5 bases unmatched. Per germline, CDR1 GTSNPN and CDR2 SVGIG (reference sequence). The CDR3 has 14 residues.

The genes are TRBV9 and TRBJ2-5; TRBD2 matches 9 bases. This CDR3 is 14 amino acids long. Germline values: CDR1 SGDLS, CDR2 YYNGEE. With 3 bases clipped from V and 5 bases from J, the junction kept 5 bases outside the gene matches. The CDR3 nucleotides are TGTGCCAGCAGCGGGCGGGGGGGCGAGGAGACCCAGTACTTC. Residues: CASSGRGGEETQYF.

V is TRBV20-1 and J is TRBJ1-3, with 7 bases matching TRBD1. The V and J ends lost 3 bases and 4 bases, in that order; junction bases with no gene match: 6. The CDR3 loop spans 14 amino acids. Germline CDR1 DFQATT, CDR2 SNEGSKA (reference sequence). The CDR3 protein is CSARARDRGNTIYF. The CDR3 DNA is TGCAGTGCTAGGGCAAGGGACAGAGGAAACACCATATATTTT.

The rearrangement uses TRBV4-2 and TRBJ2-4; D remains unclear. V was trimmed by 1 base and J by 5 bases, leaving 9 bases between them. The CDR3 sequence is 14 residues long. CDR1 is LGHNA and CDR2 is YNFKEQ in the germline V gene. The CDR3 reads CASSQVSQQNIQYF. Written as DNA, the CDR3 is TGTGCCAGCAGCCAAGTGTCACAGCAAAACATTCAGTACTTC.

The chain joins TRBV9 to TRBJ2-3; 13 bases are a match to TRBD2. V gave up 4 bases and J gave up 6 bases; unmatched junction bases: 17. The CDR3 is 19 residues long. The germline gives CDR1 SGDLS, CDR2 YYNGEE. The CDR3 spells CASSPQYFGGLAGLDTQYF. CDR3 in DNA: TGTGCCAGCAGCCCACAATACTTTGGGGGACTAGCGGGGTTGGATACGCAGTATTTT.

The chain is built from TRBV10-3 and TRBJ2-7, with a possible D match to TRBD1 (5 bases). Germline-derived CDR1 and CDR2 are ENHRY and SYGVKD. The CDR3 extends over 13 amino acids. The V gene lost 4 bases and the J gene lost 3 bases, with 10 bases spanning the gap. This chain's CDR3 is CAISGADIYEQYV. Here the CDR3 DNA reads TGTGCCATCAGTGGGGCGGACATCTACGAGCAGTACGTC.